The clone carrying this T cell receptor (beta chain) has just a few counts. Its antigen is currently unknown. Germline loops: CDR1 MNHNS, CDR2 SASEGT. V was shortened by 4 bases and J by 11 bases, with 18 bases between the two germline ends. This CDR3 contains 14 residues. The source of the sample is a study of T cells in localized non-small cell lung cancer. The study's findings and limits: Compared with tumor, uninvolved adjacent lung displayed greater T cell clonality, ranking highest overall. A single tumor region was sequenced, leaving heterogeneity possible. Increased T cell density in blood showed an association with longer overall survival. Appearance in adjacent lung was seen for a median 57 of the top 100 tumor clones.

The repertoire was sequenced with immunoSEQ multiplex PCR; TCRdb's copy has only in-frame clones and lacks some. Altogether around 78,000 clones are present, 70% to 90% being singletons, with the ten largest covering approximately 9.7%. The sequence derives from a female donor at least 60 years old with stage I lung adenocarcinoma. The genes are TRBV6-1 and TRBJ1-5; perhaps TRBD1 as D (6 bases). Source: peripheral blood, taken before any cancer treatment. CDR3 in amino acids: CASSGRQAQSAQHF. The CDR3 DNA follows: TGTGCCAGCAGTGGGCGACAGGCGCAATCAGCCCAGCATTTT.